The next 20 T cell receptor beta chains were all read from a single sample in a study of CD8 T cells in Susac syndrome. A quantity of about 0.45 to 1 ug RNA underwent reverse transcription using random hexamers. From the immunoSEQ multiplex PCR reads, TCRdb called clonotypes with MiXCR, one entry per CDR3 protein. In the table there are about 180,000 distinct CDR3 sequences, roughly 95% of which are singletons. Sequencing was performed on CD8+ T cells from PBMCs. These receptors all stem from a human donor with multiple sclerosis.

The CDR3 spells CASSGIDYTIYF. The CDR3 DNA sequence: TGTGCCAGCAGCGGAATAGATTACACCATATATTTT. This rearrangement joins TRBV9 to TRBJ1-3; the D is unclear. Germline V gene sequence: CDR1 SGDLS, CDR2 YYNGEE. The CDR3 extends over 12 amino acids. Trimming took off 3 bases at V and 8 bases at J, with 9 bases between the two ends. Drawing the rest from reference TRBV9 and TRBJ1-3, the complete variable domain is DSGVTQTPKHLITATGQRVTLRCSPRSGDLSVYWYQQSLDQGLQFLIQYYNGEERAKGNILERFSAQQFPDLHSELNLSSLELGDSALYFCASSGIDYTIYFGEGSWLTVV.

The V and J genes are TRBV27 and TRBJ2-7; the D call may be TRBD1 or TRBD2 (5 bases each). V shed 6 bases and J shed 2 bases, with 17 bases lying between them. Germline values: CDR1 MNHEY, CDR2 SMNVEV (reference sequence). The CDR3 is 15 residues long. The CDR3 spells CASSPTPGRTYEQYF. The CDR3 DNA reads TGTGCCAGCAGCCCGACCCCGGGACGGACCTACGAGCAGTACTTC.

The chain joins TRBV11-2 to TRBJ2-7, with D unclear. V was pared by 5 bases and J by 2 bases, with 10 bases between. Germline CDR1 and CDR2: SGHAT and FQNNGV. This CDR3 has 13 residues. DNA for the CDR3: TGTGCCAGCAGCAGCTACCCTCCCTACGAGCAGTACTTC. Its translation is CASSSYPPYEQYF.

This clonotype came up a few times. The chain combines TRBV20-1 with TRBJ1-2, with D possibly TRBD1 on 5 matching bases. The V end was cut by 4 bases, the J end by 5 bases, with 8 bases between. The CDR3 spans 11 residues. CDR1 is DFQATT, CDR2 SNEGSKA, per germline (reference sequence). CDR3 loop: CSATDSYGYTF. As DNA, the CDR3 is TGCAGTGCTACCGACAGTTATGGCTACACCTTC.

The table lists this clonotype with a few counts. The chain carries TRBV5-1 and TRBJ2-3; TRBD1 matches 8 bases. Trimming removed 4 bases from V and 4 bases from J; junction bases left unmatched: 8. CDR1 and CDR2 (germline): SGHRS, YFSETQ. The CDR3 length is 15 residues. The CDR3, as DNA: TGCGCCAGCAGCACGGACAGGGCTGGGCCAGATACGCAGTATTTT. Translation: CASSTDRAGPDTQYF.

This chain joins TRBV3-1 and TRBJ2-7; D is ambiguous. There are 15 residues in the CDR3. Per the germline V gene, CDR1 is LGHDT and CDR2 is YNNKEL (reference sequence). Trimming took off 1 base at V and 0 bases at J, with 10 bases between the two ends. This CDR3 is CASSQGEASSYEQYF. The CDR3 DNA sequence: TGTGCCAGCAGCCAAGGGGAAGCTAGCTCCTACGAGCAGTACTTC.

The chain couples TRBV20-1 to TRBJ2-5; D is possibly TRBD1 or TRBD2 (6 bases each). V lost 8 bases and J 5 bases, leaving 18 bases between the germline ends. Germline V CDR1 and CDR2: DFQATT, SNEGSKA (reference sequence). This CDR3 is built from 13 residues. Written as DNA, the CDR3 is TGCAGTTTGGGGCCGGGGGCCGGGGAGACCCAGTACTTC. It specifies CSLGPGAGETQYF.

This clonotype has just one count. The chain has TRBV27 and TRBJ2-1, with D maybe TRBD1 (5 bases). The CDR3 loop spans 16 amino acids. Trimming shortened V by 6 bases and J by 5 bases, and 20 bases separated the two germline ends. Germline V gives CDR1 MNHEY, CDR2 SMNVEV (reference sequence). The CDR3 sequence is CASSFIMTAANNEQFF. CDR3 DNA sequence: TGTGCCAGCAGCTTTATCATGACAGCAGCAAACAATGAGCAGTTCTTC.

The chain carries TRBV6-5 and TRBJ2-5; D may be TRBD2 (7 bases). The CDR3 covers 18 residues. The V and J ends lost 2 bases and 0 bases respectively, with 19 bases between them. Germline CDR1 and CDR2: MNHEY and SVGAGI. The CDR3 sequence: CASSYITGGPDHQETQYF. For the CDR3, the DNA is TGTGCCAGCAGTTACATAACCGGGGGGCCGGACCACCAAGAGACCCAGTACTTC.

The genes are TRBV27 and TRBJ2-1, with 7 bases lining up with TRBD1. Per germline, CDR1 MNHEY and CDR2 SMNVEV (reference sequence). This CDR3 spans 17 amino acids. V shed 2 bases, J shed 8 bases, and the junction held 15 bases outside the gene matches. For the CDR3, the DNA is TGTGCCAGCAGTTTACTGAGGGGGCCGCGCGGGTCCGATGAGCAGTTCTTC. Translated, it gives CASSLLRGPRGSDEQFF.

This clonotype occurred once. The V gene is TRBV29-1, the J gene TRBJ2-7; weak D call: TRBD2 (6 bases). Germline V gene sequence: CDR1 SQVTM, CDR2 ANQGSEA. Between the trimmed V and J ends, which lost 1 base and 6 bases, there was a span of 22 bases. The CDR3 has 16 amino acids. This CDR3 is CSVEGNDGSATGEQYF. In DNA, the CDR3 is TGCAGCGTTGAAGGGAATGACGGGAGCGCGACGGGCGAGCAGTACTTC.

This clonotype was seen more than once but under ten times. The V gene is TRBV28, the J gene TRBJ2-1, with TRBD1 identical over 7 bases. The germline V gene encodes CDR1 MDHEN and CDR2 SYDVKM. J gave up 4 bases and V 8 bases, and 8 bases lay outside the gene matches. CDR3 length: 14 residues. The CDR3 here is CASSPGTVYNEQFF. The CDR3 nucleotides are TGTGCCAGCTCCCCTGGGACAGTTTACAATGAGCAGTTCTTC.

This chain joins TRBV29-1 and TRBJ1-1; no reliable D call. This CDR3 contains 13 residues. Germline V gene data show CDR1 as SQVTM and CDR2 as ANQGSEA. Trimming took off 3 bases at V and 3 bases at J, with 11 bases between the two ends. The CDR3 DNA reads TGCAGCGTTGATCACGGGATTGACACTGAAGCTTTCTTT. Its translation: CSVDHGIDTEAFF.

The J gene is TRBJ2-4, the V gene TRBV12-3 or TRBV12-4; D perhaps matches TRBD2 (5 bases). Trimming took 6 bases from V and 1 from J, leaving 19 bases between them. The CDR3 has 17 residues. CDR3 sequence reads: CASSPRTGYVAKNIQYF. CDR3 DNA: TGTGCCAGCAGCCCCAGGACGGGATATGTCGCCAAAAACATTCAGTACTTC.

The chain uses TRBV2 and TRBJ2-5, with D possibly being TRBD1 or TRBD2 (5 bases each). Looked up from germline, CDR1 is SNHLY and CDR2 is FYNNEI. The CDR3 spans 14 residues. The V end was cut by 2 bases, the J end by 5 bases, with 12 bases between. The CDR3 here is CASSEQGRLETQYF. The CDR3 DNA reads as TGTGCCAGCAGTGAACAGGGACGATTGGAGACCCAGTACTTC.

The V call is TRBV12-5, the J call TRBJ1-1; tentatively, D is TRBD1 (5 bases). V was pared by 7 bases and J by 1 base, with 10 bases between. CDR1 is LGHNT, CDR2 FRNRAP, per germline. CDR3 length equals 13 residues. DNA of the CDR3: TGTGCTAGTGACCCAACAGGGAACACTGAAGCTTTCTTT. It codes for CASDPTGNTEAFF.

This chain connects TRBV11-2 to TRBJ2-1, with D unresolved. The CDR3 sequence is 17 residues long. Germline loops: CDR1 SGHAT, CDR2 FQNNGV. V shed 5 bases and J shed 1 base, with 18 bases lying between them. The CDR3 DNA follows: TGTGCCAGCAGCCCGAAGGAGCGACTCAGGTCCTACAATGAGCAGTTCTTC. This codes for CASSPKERLRSYNEQFF.

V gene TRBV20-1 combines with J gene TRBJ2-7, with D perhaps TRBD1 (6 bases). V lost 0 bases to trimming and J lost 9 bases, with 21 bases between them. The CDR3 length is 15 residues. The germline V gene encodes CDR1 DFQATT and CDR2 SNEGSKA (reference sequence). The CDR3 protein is CSAREGQIYYEGQYF. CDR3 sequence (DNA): TGCAGTGCTAGAGAAGGACAGATTTACTACGAAGGGCAGTACTTC.

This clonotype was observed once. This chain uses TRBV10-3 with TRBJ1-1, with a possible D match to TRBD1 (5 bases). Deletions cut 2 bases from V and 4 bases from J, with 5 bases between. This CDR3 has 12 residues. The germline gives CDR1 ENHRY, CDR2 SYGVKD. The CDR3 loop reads CAISEGGTEAFF. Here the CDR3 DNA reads TGTGCCATCAGTGAGGGGGGCACTGAAGCTTTCTTT.

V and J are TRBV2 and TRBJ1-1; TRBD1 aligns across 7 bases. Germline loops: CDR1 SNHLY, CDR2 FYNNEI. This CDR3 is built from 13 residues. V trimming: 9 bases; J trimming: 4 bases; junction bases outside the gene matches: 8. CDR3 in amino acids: CARRQGGSTEAFF. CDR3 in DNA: TGTGCCAGGAGACAGGGAGGTAGCACTGAAGCTTTCTTT.